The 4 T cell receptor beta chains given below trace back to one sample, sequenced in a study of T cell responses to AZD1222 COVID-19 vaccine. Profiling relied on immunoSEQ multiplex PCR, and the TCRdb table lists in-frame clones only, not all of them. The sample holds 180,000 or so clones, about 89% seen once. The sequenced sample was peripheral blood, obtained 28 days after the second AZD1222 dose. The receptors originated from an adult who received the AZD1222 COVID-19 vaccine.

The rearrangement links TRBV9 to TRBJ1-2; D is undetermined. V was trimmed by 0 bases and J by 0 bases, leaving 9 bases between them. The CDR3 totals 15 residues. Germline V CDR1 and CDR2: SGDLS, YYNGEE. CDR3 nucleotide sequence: TGTGCCAGCAGCGTAGGTTTCAGAGCTAACTATGGCTACACCTTC. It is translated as CASSVGFRANYGYTF.

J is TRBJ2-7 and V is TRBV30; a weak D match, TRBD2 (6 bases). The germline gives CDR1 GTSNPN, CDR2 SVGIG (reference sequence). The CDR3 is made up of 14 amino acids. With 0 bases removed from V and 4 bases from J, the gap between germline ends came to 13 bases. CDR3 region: CAWSVGGFFYEQYF. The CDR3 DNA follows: TGTGCCTGGAGTGTAGGAGGGTTTTTTTACGAGCAGTACTTC.

The CDR3 region has the DNA TGTGCCAGCAGCCCTTATTTAATGACGGCCCCCTACGAGCAGTACTTC. Its translation: CASSPYLMTAPYEQYF. The chain has TRBV5-5 and TRBJ2-7; D not certain. This CDR3 contains 16 residues. Trimming pared 4 bases from V and 2 bases from J, leaving 19 bases between. Looked up from germline, CDR1 is SGHKS and CDR2 is YYEKEE (reference sequence).

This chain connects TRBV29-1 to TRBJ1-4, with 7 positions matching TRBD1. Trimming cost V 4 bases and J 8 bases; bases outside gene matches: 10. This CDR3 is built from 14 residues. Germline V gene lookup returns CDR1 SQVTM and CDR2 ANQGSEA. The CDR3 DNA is TGCAGCGTTGGGGCAACAGGGGTGTGCGAAAAACTGTTTTTT. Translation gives CSVGATGVCEKLFF.